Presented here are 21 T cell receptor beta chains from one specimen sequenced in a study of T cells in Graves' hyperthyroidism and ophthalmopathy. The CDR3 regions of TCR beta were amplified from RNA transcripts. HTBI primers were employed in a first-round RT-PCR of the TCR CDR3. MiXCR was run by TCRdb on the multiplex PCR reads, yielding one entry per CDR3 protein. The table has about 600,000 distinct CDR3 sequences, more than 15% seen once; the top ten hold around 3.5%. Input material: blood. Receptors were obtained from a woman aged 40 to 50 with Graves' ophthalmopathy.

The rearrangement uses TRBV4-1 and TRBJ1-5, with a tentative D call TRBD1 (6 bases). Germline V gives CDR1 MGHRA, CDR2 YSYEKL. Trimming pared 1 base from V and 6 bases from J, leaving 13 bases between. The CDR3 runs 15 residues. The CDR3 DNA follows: TGCGCCAGCAGCCAAGGGGGGGCGGGGGGTCAGCCCCAGCATTTT. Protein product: CASSQGGAGGQPQHF.

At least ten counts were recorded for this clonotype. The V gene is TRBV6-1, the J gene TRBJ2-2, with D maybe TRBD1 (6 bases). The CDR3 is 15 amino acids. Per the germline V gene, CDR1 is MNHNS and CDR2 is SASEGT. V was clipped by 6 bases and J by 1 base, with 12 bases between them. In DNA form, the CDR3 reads TGTGCCAGCAGCCGTAGACAGGAGAACACCGGGGAGCTGTTTTTT. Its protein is CASSRRQENTGELFF.

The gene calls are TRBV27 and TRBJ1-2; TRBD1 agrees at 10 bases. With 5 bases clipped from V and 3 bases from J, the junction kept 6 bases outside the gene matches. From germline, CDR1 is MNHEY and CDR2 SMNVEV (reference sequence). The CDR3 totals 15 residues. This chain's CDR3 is CASSPGTGVYYGYTF. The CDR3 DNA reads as TGTGCCAGCAGTCCAGGGACAGGGGTTTACTATGGCTACACCTTC.

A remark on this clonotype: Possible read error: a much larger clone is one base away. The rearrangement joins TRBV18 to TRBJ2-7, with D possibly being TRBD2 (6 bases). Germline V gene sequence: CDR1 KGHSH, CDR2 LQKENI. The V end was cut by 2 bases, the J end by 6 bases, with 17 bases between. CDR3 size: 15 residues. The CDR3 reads CASSPVSAGRGEQYF. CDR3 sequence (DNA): TGTGCCAGCTCACCAGTTAGCGCGGGGCGTGGCGAGCAGTACTTC.

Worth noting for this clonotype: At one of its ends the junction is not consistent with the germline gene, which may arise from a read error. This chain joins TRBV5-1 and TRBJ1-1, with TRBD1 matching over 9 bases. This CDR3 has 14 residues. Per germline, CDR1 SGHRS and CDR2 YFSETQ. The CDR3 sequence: CASSLQGANYEVFF. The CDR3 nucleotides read TGCGCCAGCAGCTTACAGGGGGCGAATTATGAAGTTTTCTTT.

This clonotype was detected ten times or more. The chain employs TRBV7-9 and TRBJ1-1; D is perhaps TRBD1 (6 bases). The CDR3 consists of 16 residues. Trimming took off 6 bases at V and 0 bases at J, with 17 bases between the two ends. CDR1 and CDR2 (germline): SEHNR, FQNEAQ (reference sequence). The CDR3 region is CASSSSGGRMNTEAFF. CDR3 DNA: TGTGCCAGCAGTTCGTCCGGGGGCCGCATGAACACTGAAGCTTTCTTT.

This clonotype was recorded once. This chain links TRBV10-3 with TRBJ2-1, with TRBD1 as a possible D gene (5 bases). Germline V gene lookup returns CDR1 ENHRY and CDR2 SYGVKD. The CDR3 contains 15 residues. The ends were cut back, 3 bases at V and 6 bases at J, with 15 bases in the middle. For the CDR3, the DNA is TGTGCCATCAGTGACCCAAGCCAAGGGGTCAATGAGCAGTTCTTC. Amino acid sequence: CAISDPSQGVNEQFF.

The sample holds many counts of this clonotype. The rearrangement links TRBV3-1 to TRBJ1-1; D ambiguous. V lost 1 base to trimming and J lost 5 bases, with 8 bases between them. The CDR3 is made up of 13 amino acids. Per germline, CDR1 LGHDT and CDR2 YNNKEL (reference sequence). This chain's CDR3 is CASSQVLGTEAFF. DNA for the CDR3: TGTGCCAGCAGCCAAGTCTTGGGGACTGAAGCTTTCTTT.

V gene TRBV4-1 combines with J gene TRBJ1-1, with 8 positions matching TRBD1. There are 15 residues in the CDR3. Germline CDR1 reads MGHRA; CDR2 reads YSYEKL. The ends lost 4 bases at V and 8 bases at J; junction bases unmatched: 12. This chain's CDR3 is CASSPQGAEDLEAFF. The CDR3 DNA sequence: TGCGCCAGCAGCCCTCAGGGGGCCGAAGATTTAGAAGCTTTCTTT.

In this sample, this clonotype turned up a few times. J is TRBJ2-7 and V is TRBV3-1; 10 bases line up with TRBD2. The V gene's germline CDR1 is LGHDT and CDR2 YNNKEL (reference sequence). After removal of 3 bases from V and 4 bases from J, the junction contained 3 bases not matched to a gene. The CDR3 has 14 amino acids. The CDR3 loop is CASSHTSGAYEQYF. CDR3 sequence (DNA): TGTGCCAGCAGCCATACTAGCGGGGCTTACGAGCAGTACTTC.

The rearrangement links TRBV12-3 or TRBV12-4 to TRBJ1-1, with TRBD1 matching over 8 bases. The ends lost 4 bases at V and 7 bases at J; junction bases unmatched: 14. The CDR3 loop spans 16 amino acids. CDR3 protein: CASSSLQFGQGGEAFF. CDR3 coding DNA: TGTGCCAGCAGTTCACTCCAATTCGGACAGGGTGGTGAAGCTTTCTTT.

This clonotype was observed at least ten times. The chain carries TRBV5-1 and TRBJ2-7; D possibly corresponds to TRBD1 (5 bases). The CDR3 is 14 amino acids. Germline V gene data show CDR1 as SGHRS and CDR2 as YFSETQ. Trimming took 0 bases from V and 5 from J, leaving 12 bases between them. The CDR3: CASSLVAQGDEQYF. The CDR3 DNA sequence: TGCGCCAGCAGCTTGGTGGCCCAAGGGGACGAGCAGTACTTC.

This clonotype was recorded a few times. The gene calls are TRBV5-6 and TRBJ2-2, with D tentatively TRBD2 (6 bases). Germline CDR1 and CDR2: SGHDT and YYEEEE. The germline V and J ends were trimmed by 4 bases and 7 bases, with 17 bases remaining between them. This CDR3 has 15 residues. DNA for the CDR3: TGTGCCAGCAGCCGGGGAGGAGCCCGAAGCGGGGAGCTGTTTTTT. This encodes CASSRGGARSGELFF.

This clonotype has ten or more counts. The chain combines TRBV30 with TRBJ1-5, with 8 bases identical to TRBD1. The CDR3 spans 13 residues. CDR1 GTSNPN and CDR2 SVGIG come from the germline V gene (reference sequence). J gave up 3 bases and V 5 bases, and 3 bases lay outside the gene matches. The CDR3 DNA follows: TGTGCCTGGGGACAGGGTTTCAATCAGCCCCAGCATTTT. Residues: CAWGQGFNQPQHF.

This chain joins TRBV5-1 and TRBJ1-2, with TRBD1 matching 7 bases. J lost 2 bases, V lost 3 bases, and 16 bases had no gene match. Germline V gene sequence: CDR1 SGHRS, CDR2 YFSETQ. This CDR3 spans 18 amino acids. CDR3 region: CASSSRQGGGSINYGYTF. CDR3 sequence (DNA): TGCGCCAGCAGCTCCCGACAGGGAGGGGGATCTATAAACTATGGCTACACCTTC.

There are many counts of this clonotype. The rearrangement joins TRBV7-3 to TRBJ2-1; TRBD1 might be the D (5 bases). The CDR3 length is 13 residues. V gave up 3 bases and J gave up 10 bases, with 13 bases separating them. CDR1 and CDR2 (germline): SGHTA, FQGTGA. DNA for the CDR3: TGTGCCAGCAGCTTCACGGGCCAGGGAGAGCAGTTCTTC. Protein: CASSFTGQGEQFF.

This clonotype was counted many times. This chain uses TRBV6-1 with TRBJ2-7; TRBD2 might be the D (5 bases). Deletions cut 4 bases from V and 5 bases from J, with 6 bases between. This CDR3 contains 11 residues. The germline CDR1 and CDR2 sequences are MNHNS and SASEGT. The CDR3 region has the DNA TGTGCCAGCAGTGTCGGGGACGAGCAGTACTTC. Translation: CASSVGDEQYF.

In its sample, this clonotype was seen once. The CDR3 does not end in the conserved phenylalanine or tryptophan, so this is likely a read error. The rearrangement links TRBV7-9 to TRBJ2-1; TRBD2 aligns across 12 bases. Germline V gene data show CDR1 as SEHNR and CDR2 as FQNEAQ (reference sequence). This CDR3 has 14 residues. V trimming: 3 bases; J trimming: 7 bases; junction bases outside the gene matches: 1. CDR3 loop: CASSLGLAGNEQFL. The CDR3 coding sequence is TGTGCCAGCAGCTTGGGACTAGCGGGTAATGAGCAGTTCCTC.

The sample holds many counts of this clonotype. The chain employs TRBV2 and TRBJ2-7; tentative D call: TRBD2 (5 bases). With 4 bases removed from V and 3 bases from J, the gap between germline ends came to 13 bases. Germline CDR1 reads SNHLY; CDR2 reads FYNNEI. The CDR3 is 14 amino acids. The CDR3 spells CASSVFTGIYEQYF. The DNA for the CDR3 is TGTGCCAGCAGTGTTTTTACGGGGATCTACGAGCAGTACTTC.

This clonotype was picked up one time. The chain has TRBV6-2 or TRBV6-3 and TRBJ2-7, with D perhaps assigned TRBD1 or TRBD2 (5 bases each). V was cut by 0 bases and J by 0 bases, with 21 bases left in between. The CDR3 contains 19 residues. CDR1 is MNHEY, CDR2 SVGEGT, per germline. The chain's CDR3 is CASSYSKARGPSDSYEQYF. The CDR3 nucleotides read TGTGCCAGCAGTTACTCGAAAGCCCGGGGCCCCTCGGACTCCTACGAGCAGTACTTC.

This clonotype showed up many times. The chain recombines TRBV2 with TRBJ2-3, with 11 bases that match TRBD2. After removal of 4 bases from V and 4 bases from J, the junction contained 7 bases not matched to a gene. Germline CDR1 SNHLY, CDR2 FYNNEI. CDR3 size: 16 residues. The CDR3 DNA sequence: TGTGCCAGCAGTGGAGGTAGCGGGGGGGCTCCAGATACGCAGTATTTT. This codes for CASSGGSGGAPDTQYF.